Below, 6 T cell receptor beta chains from the same sample are listed, as sequenced in a study of cytomegalovirus exposure and HLA in healthy donors. Primers included in the PCR were 60 Vbeta and 13 Jbeta primers. Data came from immunoSEQ multiplex PCR; TCRdb stores just in-frame clones and leaves some out. The table lists under 95,000 clones, with about 3.8% in the top ten. Sequenced input: PBMCs. These receptors originate from a man younger than 35 in good health and CMV-seropositive.

DNA for the CDR3: TGTGCCAGCAGCTTGATCACAGGGAGCAATGAGCAGTTCTTC. Translation: CASSLITGSNEQFF. This sequence joins TRBV5-6 and TRBJ2-1, with D perhaps matching TRBD1 (6 bases). Germline lookup yields CDR1 SGHDT and CDR2 YYEEEE. The germline V and J ends were trimmed by 1 base and 6 bases, with 11 bases remaining between them. The CDR3 is 14 amino acids. The full variable domain, rest sourced from reference TRBV5-6 and TRBJ2-1, is DAGVTQSPTHLIKTRGQQVTLRCSPKSGHDTVSWYQQALGQGPQFIFQYYEEEERQRGNFPDRFSGHQFPNYSSELNVNALLLGDSALYLCASSLITGSNEQFFGPGTRLTVL.

Notes on this clone: The junction departs from germline at one end; a sequencing error may be responsible. The rearrangement links TRBV7-6 to TRBJ1-1; D is ambiguous. Germline V gene sequence: CDR1 SGHVS, CDR2 FNYEAQ. This CDR3 comprises 15 residues. CDR3 residues: CTSSLFPVANTEAFF. The DNA for the CDR3 is TGTACCAGCAGCTTATTCCCAGTTGCAAACACTGAAGCTTTCTTT. Complete variable domain (other parts from reference TRBV7-6 and TRBJ1-1): GAGVSQSPRYKVTKRGQDVALRCDPISGHVSLYWYRQALGQGPEFLTYFNYEAQQDKSGLPNDRFSAERPEGSISTLTIQRTEQRDSAMYRCTSSLFPVANTEAFFGQGTRLTVV.

The J gene is TRBJ1-6, the V gene TRBV15; D not certain. Germline values: CDR1 LNHNV, CDR2 YYDKDF (reference sequence). Trimming shortened V by 3 bases and J by 4 bases, and 16 bases separated the two germline ends. This CDR3 region has 17 residues. CDR3 protein: CATSRAGMSAYNSPLHF. The CDR3 nucleotides are TGTGCCACCAGCAGGGCCGGGATGTCCGCGTATAATTCACCCCTCCACTTT.

The V gene is TRBV28, the J gene TRBJ1-1, with D maybe TRBD1 (6 bases). V dropped 6 bases and J dropped 1 base, with 12 bases sitting between them. This CDR3 region has 14 residues. CDR1 is MDHEN and CDR2 is SYDVKM in the germline V gene. The CDR3 DNA reads as TGTGCCAGCAGATCCCAGGGGCGGAACACTGAAGCTTTCTTT. As protein: CASRSQGRNTEAFF.

This chain connects TRBV30 to TRBJ2-7; tentatively, D is TRBD1 (6 bases). Trimming stripped 0 bases from V and 9 bases from J, with 18 bases between. Germline loops: CDR1 GTSNPN, CDR2 SVGIG (reference sequence). CDR3 size: 14 residues. The CDR3 DNA reads TGTGCCTGGAGTGTACTAAACAGGGTGGGATGGCAGTACTTC. Protein: CAWSVLNRVGWQYF.

DNA for the CDR3: TGTGCCAGCAGTTTACCACAGGCAACCAACACTGAAGCTTTCTTT. It yields the protein CASSLPQATNTEAFF. This chain joins TRBV28 and TRBJ1-1; TRBD1 might be the D (5 bases). The CDR3 contains 15 residues. V was cut by 2 bases and J by 2 bases, with 12 bases left in between. Per germline, CDR1 MDHEN and CDR2 SYDVKM.